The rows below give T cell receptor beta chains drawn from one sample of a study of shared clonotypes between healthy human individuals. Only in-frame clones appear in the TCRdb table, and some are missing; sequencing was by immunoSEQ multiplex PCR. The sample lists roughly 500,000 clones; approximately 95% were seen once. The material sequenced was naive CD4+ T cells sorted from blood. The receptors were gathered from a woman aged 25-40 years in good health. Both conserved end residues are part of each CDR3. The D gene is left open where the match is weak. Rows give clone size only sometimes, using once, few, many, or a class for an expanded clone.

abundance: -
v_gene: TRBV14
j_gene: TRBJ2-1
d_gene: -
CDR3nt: TGTGCCAGCAGCCCCCACCGATTTGAGCAGTTCTTC
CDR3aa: CASSPHRFEQFF

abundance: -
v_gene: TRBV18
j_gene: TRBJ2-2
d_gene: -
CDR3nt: TGTGCCAGCTCACCAAAGGTCGGGACCGGGGAGCTGTTTTTT
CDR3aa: CASSPKVGTGELFF

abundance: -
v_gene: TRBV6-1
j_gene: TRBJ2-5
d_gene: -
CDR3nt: TGTGCCAGCAGTGAAGGGTGGACCAACGAAGAGACCCAGTACTTC
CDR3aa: CASSEGWTNEETQYF

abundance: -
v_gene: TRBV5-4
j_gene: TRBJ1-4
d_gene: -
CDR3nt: TGTGCCAGCAGCCCACAGGATAATGAAAAACTGTTTTTT
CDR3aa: CASSPQDNEKLFF

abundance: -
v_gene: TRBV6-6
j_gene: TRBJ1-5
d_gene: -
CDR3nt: TGTGCCAGCATCGAGAGTGAGGGCAATCAGCCCCAGCATTTT
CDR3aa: CASIESEGNQPQHF

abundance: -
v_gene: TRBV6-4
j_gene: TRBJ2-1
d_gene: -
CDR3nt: TGTGCCAGCAGTGATTCGTTAGTACAGGAGGAGCAGTTCTTC
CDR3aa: CASSDSLVQEEQFF

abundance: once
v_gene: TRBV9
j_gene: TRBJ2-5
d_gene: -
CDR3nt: TGTGCCAGCAGCGTCTCTAATAGCGTTCGCCGGGAGACCCAGTACTTC
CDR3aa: CASSVSNSVRRETQYF

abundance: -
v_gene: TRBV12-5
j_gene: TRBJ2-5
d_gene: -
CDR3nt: TGTGCTAGTGCTCCACAGGGACAAGAGACCCAGTACTTC
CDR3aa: CASAPQGQETQYF

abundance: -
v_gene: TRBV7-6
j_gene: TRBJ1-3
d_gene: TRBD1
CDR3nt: TGTGCCAGCAGCTTAGTCCCCGGGACAGCGGGCGACACCATATATTTT
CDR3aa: CASSLVPGTAGDTIYF

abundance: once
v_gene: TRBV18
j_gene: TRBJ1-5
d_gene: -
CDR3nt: TGTGCCAGCTCCCCGGAGGGGGATCAGCCCCAGCATTTT
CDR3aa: CASSPEGDQPQHF